The rows below give T cell receptor beta chains drawn from one sample of a study of T cell repertoires in MIS-A myocarditis. This table comes from immunoSEQ multiplex PCR, and its TCRdb copy is limited to in-frame clones, with some not included. The top ten clones hold roughly two thirds of a sample with 14,000 to 15,000 clones, about 74% of them seen once. The sequenced sample consisted of left ventricle heart tissue obtained at autopsy. The source is a man between 18 and 35 years old with fulminant myocarditis from multisystem inflammatory syndrome in adults (MIS-A) after COVID-19. CDR3s include the opening cysteine and the closing phenylalanine or tryptophan. A D gene is named only where the DNA matches it firmly. The size entry is marked missing in some rows and otherwise reads once, few, many or a size class.

>-|TRBD1|TRBV28|TRBJ1-5
TGTGCCAGCAGTTTAGGGACAGGGTATCAGCCCCAGCATTTT
CASSLGTGYQPQHF
>-|TRBD1|TRBV6-5|TRBJ2-2
TGTGCCACCAGGACAGGGGACACCGGGGAGCTGTTTTTT
CATRTGDTGELFF
>-|TRBD2|TRBV11-1|TRBJ2-1
TGTGCCAGCAGCTTAGCGGGAGGGTTCACTGAGCAGTTCTTC
CASSLAGGFTEQFF
>-|TRBD1|TRBV24-1|TRBJ2-2
TGTGCCACCAGGGCAGGACAGGGTCGGACCGGGGAGCTGTTTTTT
CATRAGQGRTGELFF
>-|-|TRBV19|TRBJ1-6
TGTGCCAGTACCGTGGCGGACCGAATCGGTACCCTCCACTTT
CASTVADRIGTLHF
>-|-|TRBV6-5|TRBJ2-7
TGTGCCAGCAGTTCCCCCCAGGGGAGGGGCTCCTACGAGCAGTACTTC
CASSSPQGRGSYEQYF
>-|TRBD2|TRBV18|TRBJ2-3
TGTGCCAGCTCACTAGCGGGAGAGGCAGATACGCAGTATTTT
CASSLAGEADTQYF
>once|-|TRBV7-9|TRBJ2-5
TGTGCCAGCAGCTTAGGGTTGACCCCGCCAGGGACCCAGTACTTC
CASSLGLTPPGTQYF
>-|-|TRBV5-1|TRBJ2-3
TGCGCCAGCAGCTTTTACAGGGAAACAGATACGCAGTATTTT
CASSFYRETDTQYF
>-|-|TRBV19|TRBJ2-5
TGTGCCAGTAGTAGCGGGGTGGGGGAGACCCAGTACTTC
CASSSGVGETQYF
>-|-|TRBV10-2|TRBJ1-2
TGCGCCAGCAGTGATGTCGGCGCCGGGTCGGGCTACACCTTC
CASSDVGAGSGYTF
>-|-|TRBV4-2|TRBJ1-5
TGTGCCAGCAGCCAAGTATACTACGTGAAGCCCCAGCATTTT
CASSQVYYVKPQHF
>-|TRBD1|TRBV20-1|TRBJ1-2
TGCAGTGCCCTGACAGGGAATGGCTACACCTTC
CSALTGNGYTF
>few|-|TRBV7-2|TRBJ1-2
TGTGCCAGCAGCTTATCCCGGACACGCGGCTACACCTTC
CASSLSRTRGYTF
>few|TRBD1|TRBV18|TRBJ1-1
TGTGCCAGCTCTTTTGGACAGGGGGCAGTGGGCACTGAAGCTTTCTTT
CASSFGQGAVGTEAFF
>-|-|TRBV28|TRBJ1-5
TGTGCCAGCAGTTTCTTGGGAGGAAATCAGCCCCAGCATTTT
CASSFLGGNQPQHF
>-|TRBD1|TRBV7-2|TRBJ2-3
TGTGCCAGCAGCTTAAAACCCGGGACAGGGGAAATGGATACGCAGTATTTT
CASSLKPGTGEMDTQYF
>-|-|TRBV7-3|TRBJ1-6
TGTGCCAGCAGCTTATACCCAGCGGGTCGGGATAATTCACCCCTCCACTTT
CASSLYPAGRDNSPLHF
>few|-|TRBV30|TRBJ1-1
TGTGCCTGGAGCGATTGGGACTGGACTTTCTTT
CAWSDWDWTFF
>-|-|TRBV18|TRBJ1-2
TGTGCCAGCTCACCTCTATCGCCGGACGGAGGCTATGGCTACACCTTC
CASSPLSPDGGYGYTF
>-|-|TRBV7-2|TRBJ2-7
TGTGCCAGCAGCGCCCGCCCCGTTCCCGAGCAGTACTTC
CASSARPVPEQYF
>-|-|TRBV6-5|TRBJ2-2
TGTGCCAGCAGTTACTCTACAGGGTTGGCCTCCGGGGAGCTGTTTTTT
CASSYSTGLASGELFF
>-|-|TRBV9|TRBJ1-4
TGTGCCAGCAGCCCCAGGGTCGTCAATGAAAAACTGTTTTTT
CASSPRVVNEKLFF
>-|TRBD1|TRBV28|TRBJ1-1
TGTGCCAGCAGTCAAGGGACAGCACCGAACACTGAAGCTTTCTTT
CASSQGTAPNTEAFF
>-|-|TRBV5-4|TRBJ2-3
TGTGCCAGCAGCCTTAGCACAGATACGCAGTATTTT
CASSLSTDTQYF
>-|-|TRBV28|TRBJ2-3
TGTGCCAGCAGTTTAGGTCTTACAGGCACAGATACGCAGTATTTT
CASSLGLTGTDTQYF
>once|-|TRBV27|TRBJ2-2
TGTGCCAGCAGTTTTGGGATCCAGGGCACCGGGGAGCTGTTTTTT
CASSFGIQGTGELFF
>-|-|TRBV10-3|TRBJ1-3
TGTGCCATCCGGGCTGACGCAGGGGCTGGAAACACCATATATTTT
CAIRADAGAGNTIYF
>-|-|TRBV19|TRBJ1-5
TGTGCCAGTAGCACGGACAGCGCATTCCGTCAGCCCCAGCATTTT
CASSTDSAFRQPQHF
>-|-|TRBV6-5|TRBJ2-2
TGTGCCAGCAGTTACTCAGGGCTAGGGGACACCGGGGAGCTGTTTTTT
CASSYSGLGDTGELFF
>-|-|TRBV25-1|TRBJ1-1
TGTGCCAGCAGTGAATTTGGGGACATGAACACTGAAGCTTTCTTT
CASSEFGDMNTEAFF
>-|-|TRBV6-1|TRBJ2-5
TGTGCCAGCAGTGCCTCACCCCCCCGCAGGGGCCTAGGGCGGGAGACCCAGTACTTC
CASSASPPRRGLGRETQYF
>few|TRBD1|TRBV11-2|TRBJ1-2
TGTGCCAGCAGCTTGACAGGGGACGGCTACACCTTC
CASSLTGDGYTF